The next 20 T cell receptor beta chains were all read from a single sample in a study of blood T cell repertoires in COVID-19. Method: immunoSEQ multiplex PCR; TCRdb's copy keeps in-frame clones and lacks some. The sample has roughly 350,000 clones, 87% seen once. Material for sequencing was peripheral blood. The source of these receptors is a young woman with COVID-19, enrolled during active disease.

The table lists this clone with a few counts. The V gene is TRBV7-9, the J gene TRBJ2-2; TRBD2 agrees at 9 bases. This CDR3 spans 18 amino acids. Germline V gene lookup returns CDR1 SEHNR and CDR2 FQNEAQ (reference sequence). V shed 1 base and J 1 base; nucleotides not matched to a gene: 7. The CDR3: CASSLELVAGENTGELFF. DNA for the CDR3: TGTGCCAGCAGCTTAGAGTTGGTAGCGGGAGAGAACACCGGGGAGCTGTTTTTT.

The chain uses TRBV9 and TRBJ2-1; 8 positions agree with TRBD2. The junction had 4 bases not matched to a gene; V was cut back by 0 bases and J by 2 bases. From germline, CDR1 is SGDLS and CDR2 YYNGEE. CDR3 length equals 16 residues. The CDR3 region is CASSVETSEAYNEQFF. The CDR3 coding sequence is TGTGCCAGCAGCGTAGAGACTAGCGAGGCCTACAATGAGCAGTTCTTC. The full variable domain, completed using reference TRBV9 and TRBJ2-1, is DSGVTQTPKHLITATGQRVTLRCSPRSGDLSVYWYQQSLDQGLQFLIQYYNGEERAKGNILERFSAQQFPDLHSELNLSSLELGDSALYFCASSVETSEAYNEQFFGPGTRLTVL.

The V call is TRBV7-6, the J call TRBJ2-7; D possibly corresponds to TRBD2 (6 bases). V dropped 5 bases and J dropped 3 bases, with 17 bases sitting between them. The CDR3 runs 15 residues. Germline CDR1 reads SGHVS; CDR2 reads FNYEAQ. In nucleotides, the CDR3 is TGTGCCAGCAGCCAGTCCCAAGCGGGCCACTACGAGCAGTACTTC. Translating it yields CASSQSQAGHYEQYF.

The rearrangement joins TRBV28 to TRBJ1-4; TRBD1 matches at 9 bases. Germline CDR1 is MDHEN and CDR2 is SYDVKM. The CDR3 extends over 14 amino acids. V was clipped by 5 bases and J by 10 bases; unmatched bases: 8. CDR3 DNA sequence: TGTGCCAGCAGTCCCGGGACAGGGTTCGTAAAACTGTTTTTT. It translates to CASSPGTGFVKLFF.

The CDR3 sequence: CASSLSGTGSYEQYF. CDR3 sequence (DNA): TGCGCCAGCAGCCTGTCCGGGACAGGGAGTTACGAGCAGTACTTC. The chain has TRBV4-1 and TRBJ2-7; 9 bases agree with TRBD1. The V and J ends lost 4 bases and 4 bases, in that order; junction bases with no gene match: 8. This CDR3 is 15 amino acids long. Germline V gene sequence: CDR1 MGHRA, CDR2 YSYEKL.

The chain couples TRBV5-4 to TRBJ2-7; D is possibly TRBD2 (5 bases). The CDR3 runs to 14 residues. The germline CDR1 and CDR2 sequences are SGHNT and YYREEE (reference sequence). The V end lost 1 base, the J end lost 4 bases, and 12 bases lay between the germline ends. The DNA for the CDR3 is TGTGCCAGCAGCTTGTACGGGGTACAGTACGAGCAGTACTTC. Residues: CASSLYGVQYEQYF.

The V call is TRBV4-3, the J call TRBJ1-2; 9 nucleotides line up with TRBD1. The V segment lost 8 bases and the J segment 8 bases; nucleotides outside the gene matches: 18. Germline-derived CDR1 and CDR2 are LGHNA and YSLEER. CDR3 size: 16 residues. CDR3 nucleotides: TGCGCCAGCCCACTCTCCGGACAGGGGCGAACGGGGGGCTACACCTTC. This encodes CASPLSGQGRTGGYTF.

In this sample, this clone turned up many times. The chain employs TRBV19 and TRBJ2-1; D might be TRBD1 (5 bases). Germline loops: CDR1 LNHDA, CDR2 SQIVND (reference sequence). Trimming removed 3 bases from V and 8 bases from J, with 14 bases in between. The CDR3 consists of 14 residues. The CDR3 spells CASSIFTGTDEQFF. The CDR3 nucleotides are TGTGCCAGTAGTATTTTTACAGGTACGGATGAGCAGTTCTTC.

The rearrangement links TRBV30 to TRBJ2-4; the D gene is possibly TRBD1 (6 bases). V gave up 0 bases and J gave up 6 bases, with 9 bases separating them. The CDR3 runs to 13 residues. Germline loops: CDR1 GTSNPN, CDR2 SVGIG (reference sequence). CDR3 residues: CAWSVIGGNIQYF. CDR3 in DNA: TGTGCCTGGAGTGTAATAGGGGGAAACATTCAGTACTTC.

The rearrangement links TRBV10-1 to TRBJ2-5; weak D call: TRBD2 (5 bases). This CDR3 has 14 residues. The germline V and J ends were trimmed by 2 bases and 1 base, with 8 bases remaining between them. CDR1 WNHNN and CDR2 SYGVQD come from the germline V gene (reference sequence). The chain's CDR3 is CASSEDGLQETQYF. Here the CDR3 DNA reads TGCGCCAGCAGTGAGGACGGACTCCAAGAGACCCAGTACTTC.

The CDR3 protein is CASHRWAGAYEQYF. The CDR3 coding sequence is TGTGCCAGCCACAGGTGGGCTGGGGCCTACGAGCAGTACTTC. This chain links TRBV6-5 with TRBJ2-7, with D perhaps matching TRBD1 (5 bases). In germline, CDR1 is MNHEY, CDR2 SVGAGI. The CDR3 sequence is 14 residues long. V gave up 8 bases and J gave up 2 bases, with 16 bases separating them.

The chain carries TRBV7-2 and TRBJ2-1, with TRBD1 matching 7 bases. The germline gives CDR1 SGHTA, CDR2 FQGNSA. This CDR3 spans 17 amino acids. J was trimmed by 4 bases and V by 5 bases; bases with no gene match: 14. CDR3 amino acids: CASSIRTGRGAYNEQFF. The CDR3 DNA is TGTGCCAGCAGCATTCGGACAGGCCGGGGAGCTTACAATGAGCAGTTCTTC.

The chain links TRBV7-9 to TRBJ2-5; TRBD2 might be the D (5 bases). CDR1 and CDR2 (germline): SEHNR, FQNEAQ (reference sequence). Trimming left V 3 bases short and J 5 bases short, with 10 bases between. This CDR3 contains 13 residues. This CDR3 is CASSFRGSETQYF. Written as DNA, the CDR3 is TGTGCCAGCAGCTTTAGAGGGAGCGAGACCCAGTACTTC.

CDR3 in DNA: TGCGCCAGCAGCCAGCGGGGCGGGGAGCTGTTTTTT. Protein product: CASSQRGGELFF. The chain combines TRBV4-1 with TRBJ2-2, with a possible D match to TRBD2 (6 bases). This CDR3 is built from 12 residues. CDR1 MGHRA and CDR2 YSYEKL come from the germline V gene. With 3 bases removed from V and 7 bases from J, the gap between germline ends came to 6 bases.

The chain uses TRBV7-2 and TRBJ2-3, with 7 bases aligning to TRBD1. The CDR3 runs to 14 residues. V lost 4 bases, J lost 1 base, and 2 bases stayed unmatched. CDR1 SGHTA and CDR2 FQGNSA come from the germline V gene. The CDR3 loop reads CASSSDRRTDTQYF. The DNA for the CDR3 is TGTGCCAGCAGCTCGGACAGGCGCACAGATACGCAGTATTTT. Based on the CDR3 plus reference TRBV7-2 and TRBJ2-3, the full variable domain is GAGVSQSPSNKVTEKGKDVELRCDPISGHTALYWYRQSLGQGLEFLIYFQGNSAPDKSGLPSDRFSAERTGGSVSTLTIQRTQQEDSAVYLCASSSDRRTDTQYFGPGTRLTVL.

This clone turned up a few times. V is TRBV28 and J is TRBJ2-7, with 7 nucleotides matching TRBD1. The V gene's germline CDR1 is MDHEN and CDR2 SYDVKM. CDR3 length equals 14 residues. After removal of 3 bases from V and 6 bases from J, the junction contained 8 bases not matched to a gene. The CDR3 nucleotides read TGTGCCAGCAGTTTGCCCGTGACAGGGAGCGAGCAGTACTTC. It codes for CASSLPVTGSEQYF.

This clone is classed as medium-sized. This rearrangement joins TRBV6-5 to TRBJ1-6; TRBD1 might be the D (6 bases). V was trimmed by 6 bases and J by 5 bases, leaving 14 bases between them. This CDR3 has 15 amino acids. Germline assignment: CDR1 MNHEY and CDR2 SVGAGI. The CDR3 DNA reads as TGTGCCAGCAGCTGGGACATGCCCGATAATTCACCCCTCCACTTT. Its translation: CASSWDMPDNSPLHF.

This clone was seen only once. The CDR3, as DNA: TGTGCCAGTAGTTCGCGACAGGGACGGGGCAATCAGCCCCAGCATTTT. It encodes CASSSRQGRGNQPQHF. The J gene is TRBJ1-5, the V gene TRBV19; TRBD1 aligns across 7 bases. Trimming took 5 bases from V and 2 from J; bases not matched to a gene: 9. CDR1 is LNHDA, CDR2 SQIVND, per germline (reference sequence). The CDR3 covers 16 residues. Filled out from reference TRBV19 and TRBJ1-5, the complete variable domain reads DGGITQSPKYLFRKEGQNVTLSCEQNLNHDAMYWYRQDPGQGLRLIYYSQIVNDFQKGDIAEGYSVSREKKESFPLTVTSAQKNPTAFYLCASSSRQGRGNQPQHFGDGTRLSIL.

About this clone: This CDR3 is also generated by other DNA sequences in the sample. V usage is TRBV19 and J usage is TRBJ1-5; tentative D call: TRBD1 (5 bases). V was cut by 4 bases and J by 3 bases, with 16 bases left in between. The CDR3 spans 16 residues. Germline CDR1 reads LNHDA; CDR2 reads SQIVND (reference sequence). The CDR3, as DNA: TGTGCCAGTAGTACCCCGACAAGGGGCAACAATCAGCCCCAGCATTTT. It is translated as CASSTPTRGNNQPQHF.

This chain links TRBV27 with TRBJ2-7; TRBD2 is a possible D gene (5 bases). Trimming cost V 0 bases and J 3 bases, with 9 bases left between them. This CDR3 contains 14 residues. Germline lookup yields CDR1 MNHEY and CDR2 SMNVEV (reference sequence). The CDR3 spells CASSLSRVGYEQYF. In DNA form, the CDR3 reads TGTGCCAGCAGTTTATCGAGGGTGGGCTACGAGCAGTACTTC.